This is a list of T cell receptor beta chains from one sample in a study of T cells in Graves' hyperthyroidism and ophthalmopathy. MiXCR, applied by TCRdb to the multiplex PCR reads, yields one record per CDR3 protein. The data show roughly 380,000 distinct CDR3 sequences, about 13% seen once. The specimen was blood. The origin of the receptors is a man aged 30-40 years with Graves' hyperthyroidism that later progressed to Graves' ophthalmopathy. Both conserved end residues are part of each CDR3. D genes are given only for firm matches. Rows may omit the clone size; those that give it use once, few, many or a size class.

DNA	CDR3	V	size	D	J
TGTGCCAGCAGCAAAGGGGGCGGGGGCGCACCGGATACGCAGTATTTT	CASSKGGGGAPDTQYF	TRBV7-9	few	-	TRBJ2-3
TGTGCCAGCAGCCCGTGGACTAGCGGGGGGGCGTCGAAAGAGACCCAGTACTTC	CASSPWTSGGASKETQYF	TRBV11-3	-	TRBD2	TRBJ2-5
TGCAGTGCAAGAGAAGGGTATGAGACCCAGTACTTC	CSAREGYETQYF	TRBV20-1	-	-	TRBJ2-5
TGCAGTGCTCCCGACAGGGGGAATTCACCCCTCCACTTT	CSAPDRGNSPLHF	TRBV20-1	few	TRBD1	TRBJ1-6
TGCGCCAGCAGCTTGGGCGGCAGCTACTACGAGCAGTACTTC	CASSLGGSYYEQYF	TRBV5-1	few	-	TRBJ2-7
TGCGCCAGCAGCTACCCCCAAGAGACCCAGTACTTC	CASSYPQETQYF	TRBV5-1	many	-	TRBJ2-5
TGCGCCAGCAGTGACAGCTACTACGAGCAGTACTTC	CASSDSYYEQYF	TRBV5-1	many	-	TRBJ2-7
TGTGCCAGCAGTCCGTCGGGACAGGGGACCCCCGAGCAGTTCTTC	CASSPSGQGTPEQFF	TRBV28	many	TRBD1	TRBJ2-1
TGTGCCAGCAGCCGGGACAGTTCGAACACCGGGGAGCTGTTTTTT	CASSRDSSNTGELFF	TRBV5-4	many	TRBD1	TRBJ2-2
TGTGCCAGCAGCGTATTCGCAGGGGAGCGGGAAAAACTGTTTTTT	CASSVFAGEREKLFF	TRBV9	-	-	TRBJ1-4
TGTGCCAGCAGTTTAGGGTCCGGGACAGGGAGACACGAGCAGTACTTC	CASSLGSGTGRHEQYF	TRBV12-3/TRBV12-4	many	TRBD1	TRBJ2-7
TGCGCCAGCAGCACGGACAATCCTGGCTACACCTTC	CASSTDNPGYTF	TRBV5-1	few	-	TRBJ1-2
TGCGCCAGCAGCCCCGGGAGCGGGGGGGATACCGGGGAGCTGTTTTTT	CASSPGSGGDTGELFF	TRBV4-1	few	TRBD2	TRBJ2-2
TGTGCCAGCACCCCGGTGTCTGGTAGGGACATTCAGTACTTC	CASTPVSGRDIQYF	TRBV11-2	-	-	TRBJ2-4
TGTGCCAGCAGGTCCGGGGGTGGACAGCCCCAGCATTTT	CASRSGGGQPQHF	TRBV12-3/TRBV12-4	many	-	TRBJ1-5
TGTGCCACCAGCTTCCGGGACGGATCCTACGAGCAGTACTTC	CATSFRDGSYEQYF	TRBV15	-	-	TRBJ2-7
TGTGCCAGCAGCTTTTCGGTTGCGGGACAGGGGGCGCTTTCTCAGCCCCAGCATTTT	CASSFSVAGQGALSQPQHF	TRBV7-9	many	TRBD1	TRBJ1-5
TGTGCCAGTAATCAGGGTTTAGAGCAGTACTTC	CASNQGLEQYF	TRBV6-1	-	-	TRBJ2-7
TGTGCCAGCAGCCCTTCCCACCTCCGGGACAGGGAGGTCGAGCAGTACTTC	CASSPSHLRDREVEQYF	TRBV6-2/TRBV6-3	many	TRBD1	TRBJ2-7
TGTGCCAGCACCCGACAGGGGGGCTATGGCTACACCTTC	CASTRQGGYGYTF	TRBV2	many	TRBD1	TRBJ1-2
TGTGCCAGCACTCGTACCCTTACCGGGACGAATTTATTGGAGGGAAATGAAAAACTGTTTTTT	CASTRTLTGTNLLEGNEKLFF	TRBV27	many	-	TRBJ1-4
TGTGCCAGCAGCCAAGAAGGGACTAGCGGGGGCTATGAGCAGTTCTTC	CASSQEGTSGGYEQFF	TRBV4-2	few	TRBD2	TRBJ2-1
TGTGCCAGCAGTTACGGCAGGGTGGGTAATTTGGGTGAGCAGTTCTTC	CASSYGRVGNLGEQFF	TRBV6-5	few	-	TRBJ2-1
TGTGCCAGCAGCGCCGGGACAGGGTTTGTGCCCGAGCAGTACTTC	CASSAGTGFVPEQYF	TRBV9	-	TRBD1	TRBJ2-7
TGTGCCAGCAGTTACTTGAATTCAGCGGGGGGCAGCACAGATACGCAGTATTTT	CASSYLNSAGGSTDTQYF	TRBV6-6	-	TRBD2	TRBJ2-3
TGTGCCAGCAGCGTCGACAGGGGCCGCGAGCAGTACTTC	CASSVDRGREQYF	TRBV7-3	many	TRBD1	TRBJ2-7
TGTGCCAGCAGCCGGACAGGGGGTCAGCCCCAGCATTTT	CASSRTGGQPQHF	TRBV11-2	many	TRBD1	TRBJ1-5
TGTGCCAGCAGCCGTAGGACTAGCGGGCGACAAGAGACCCAGTACTTC	CASSRRTSGRQETQYF	TRBV11-3	many	TRBD2	TRBJ2-5
TGTGCCTGGAGTGTACGAGGATTCCAGCCCCAGCATTTT	CAWSVRGFQPQHF	TRBV30	many	-	TRBJ1-5
TGCAGTGCCCCCACTAGCGGGGGATTCACAGATACGCAGTATTTT	CSAPTSGGFTDTQYF	TRBV20-1	many	TRBD2	TRBJ2-3
TGCGCCAGCAGCCAAGTTATGGGGGCTGGAAGCACCATATATTTT	CASSQVMGAGSTIYF	TRBV4-1	-	-	TRBJ1-3
TGCGCCAGCAGCGCCGAGTCACTCGGGGAGCTGTTTTTT	CASSAESLGELFF	TRBV5-1	-	-	TRBJ2-2
TGTGCCAGCATGGGTAGCGCTGAAGCTTTCTTT	CASMGSAEAFF	TRBV6-1	many	-	TRBJ1-1
TGTGCCAGCAGCCCCCGGACTAGCGGGGGGCGGTACAATGAGCAGTTCTTC	CASSPRTSGGRYNEQFF	TRBV7-2	many	TRBD2	TRBJ2-1
TGTGCCAGCAGCCAAGGCTACAGGGATACCAATCAGCCCCAGCATTTT	CASSQGYRDTNQPQHF	TRBV4-2	-	-	TRBJ1-5
TGTGCCAGCAGATTCGGGACAGGGATTAGCTATGGCTACACCTTC	CASRFGTGISYGYTF	TRBV5-6	-	TRBD1	TRBJ1-2
TGTGCCAGCAGTGACAGGGTATCAAACTATGGCTACACCTTC	CASSDRVSNYGYTF	TRBV2	many	-	TRBJ1-2
TGTGCCAGCAGTGGCTCGGGACAACATAATCAGCCCCAGCATTTT	CASSGSGQHNQPQHF	TRBV2	many	-	TRBJ1-5
TGTGCCAGCAGAACGGGAGCTACCTACGAGCAGTACTTC	CASRTGATYEQYF	TRBV7-9	many	-	TRBJ2-7
TGTGCCAGCTCTCGTACGGGGGAGCAGTACTTC	CASSRTGEQYF	TRBV18	few	-	TRBJ2-7
TGTGCCAGCAGCGTAGAAGGGACAGGCGGTCAGCCCCAGCATTTT	CASSVEGTGGQPQHF	TRBV9	many	TRBD1	TRBJ1-5
TGTGCCAGCAGCCAGGGGGTAGCTAATGAAAAACTGTTTTTT	CASSQGVANEKLFF	TRBV2	many	TRBD1	TRBJ1-4
TGTGCCAGCAGCTATACCCAGGGGGACACTGAAGCTTTCTTT	CASSYTQGDTEAFF	TRBV3-1	many	TRBD1	TRBJ1-1
TGTGCCAGCAGTGCCTCGGAGGGGGGATTCAATGAGCAGTTCTTC	CASSASEGGFNEQFF	TRBV6-1	many	-	TRBJ2-1
TGTGCCAGCAGCCCAACAGGTGATTACATGAGCTCCTATAATTCACCCCTCCACTTT	CASSPTGDYMSSYNSPLHF	TRBV7-8	few	-	TRBJ1-6
TGCGCCAGCAGCTTGGGACAGGGGATGTCGCCCCAGCATTTT	CASSLGQGMSPQHF	TRBV5-1	-	TRBD1	TRBJ1-5
TGTGCCAGCAGTTTAGAAGACACCGAGGGACCCCAGCATTTT	CASSLEDTEGPQHF	TRBV12-3/TRBV12-4	many	-	TRBJ1-5
TGTGCCAGCAGTTCCGGGACACACTTCAACTATGGCTACACCTTC	CASSSGTHFNYGYTF	TRBV28	few	-	TRBJ1-2
TGTGCCAGCAGCCAAGATTCAGGGTGGAGTAATGGCTACACCTTC	CASSQDSGWSNGYTF	TRBV14	many	-	TRBJ1-2
TGTGCCACCAGTGATTTGGTCCGGCCAGATACGCAGTATTTT	CATSDLVRPDTQYF	TRBV24-1	-	-	TRBJ2-3
TGTGCCACCAGTGGGTCCGAGACCCAGTACTTC	CATSGSETQYF	TRBV24-1	-	-	TRBJ2-5
TGTGCCAGCAGTACCCGTGCCCAGGGCAATCAGCCCCAGCATTTT	CASSTRAQGNQPQHF	TRBV2	many	-	TRBJ1-5
TGTGCCAGCCATCACGGCTCCGAGCAGTACTTC	CASHHGSEQYF	TRBV7-8	few	-	TRBJ2-7